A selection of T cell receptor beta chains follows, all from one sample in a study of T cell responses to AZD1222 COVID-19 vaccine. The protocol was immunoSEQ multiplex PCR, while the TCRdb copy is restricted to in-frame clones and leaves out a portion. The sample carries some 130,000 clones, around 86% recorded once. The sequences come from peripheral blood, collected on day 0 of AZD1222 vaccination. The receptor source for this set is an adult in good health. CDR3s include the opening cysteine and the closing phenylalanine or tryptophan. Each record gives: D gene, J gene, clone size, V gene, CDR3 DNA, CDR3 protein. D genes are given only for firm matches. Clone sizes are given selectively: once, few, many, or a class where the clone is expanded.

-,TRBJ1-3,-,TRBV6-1,TGTGCCAGCAGTGAAGCGCATGTGGGTGGAAACACCATATATTTT,CASSEAHVGGNTIYF
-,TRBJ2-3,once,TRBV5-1,TGCGCCAGCAGCTGGGGGTCCCTTTCCACAGATACGCAGTATTTT,CASSWGSLSTDTQYF
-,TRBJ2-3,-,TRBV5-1,TGCGCCAGCAGCGACGGCTTCACAGATACGCAGTATTTT,CASSDGFTDTQYF
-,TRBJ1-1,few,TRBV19,TGTGCCAGTAGTAAGGGCAGGGGGAACACTGAAGCTTTCTTT,CASSKGRGNTEAFF
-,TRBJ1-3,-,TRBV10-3,TGTGCCATCACCCAGGAGGTCTCTGGAAACACCATATATTTT,CAITQEVSGNTIYF
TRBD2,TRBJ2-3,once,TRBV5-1,TGCGCCAGCAGCTTGGCTTTGGGAGGGGGCACAGATACGCAGTATTTT,CASSLALGGGTDTQYF
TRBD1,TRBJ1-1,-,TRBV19,TGTGCCAGTAGCACCGACAGGGACACTGAAGCTTTCTTT,CASSTDRDTEAFF
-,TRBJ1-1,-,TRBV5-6,TGTGCCAGCAGAGGGGGGGGCACTGAAGCTTTCTTT,CASRGGGTEAFF
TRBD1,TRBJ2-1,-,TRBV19,TGTGCCAGTCTAGCAAGGGGAAGGGGGCACAATGAGCAGTTCTTC,CASLARGRGHNEQFF
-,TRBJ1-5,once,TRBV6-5,TGTGCCAGCAGCTCTAAGGGACTGGGGAATCAGCCCCAGCATTTT,CASSSKGLGNQPQHF
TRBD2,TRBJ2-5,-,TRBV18,TGTGCCAGCTCAGGTAGCGGGCACCAAGAGACCCAGTACTTC,CASSGSGHQETQYF
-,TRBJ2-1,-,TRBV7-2,TGTGCCAGCAGCTTAAATCAGGACAATGAGCAGTTCTTC,CASSLNQDNEQFF
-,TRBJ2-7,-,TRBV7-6,TGTGCCAGCAGCTTAGCGCTAGGGGGTCTATTGAGTGGGGAGCAGTACTTC,CASSLALGGLLSGEQYF
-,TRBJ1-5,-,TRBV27,TGTGCCAGCAAACCGTGGCAGGGTAGCAATCAGCCCCAGCATTTT,CASKPWQGSNQPQHF
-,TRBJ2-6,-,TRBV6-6,TGTGCCAGCAGTCCCACGGTAGGAGGGGCCAACGTCCTGACTTTC,CASSPTVGGANVLTF
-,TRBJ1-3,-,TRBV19,TGTGCCAGTAGTATAGAGGCCTCTGGAAACACCATATATTTT,CASSIEASGNTIYF
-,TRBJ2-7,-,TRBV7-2,TGTGCCAGCAGCTCCCACGGGGCGAACGAGCAGTACTTC,CASSSHGANEQYF
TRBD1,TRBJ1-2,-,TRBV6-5,TGTGCCAGCACTCCGGACAGGGTTGGCTACACCTTC,CASTPDRVGYTF
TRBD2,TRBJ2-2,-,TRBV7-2,TGTGCCAGCAGCTTAAGCCTAGCGGGGGCCGGGGAGCTGTTTTTT,CASSLSLAGAGELFF
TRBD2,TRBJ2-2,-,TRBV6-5,TGTGCCAGCAGAGTAGCGGGGGTGAACACCGGGGAGCTGTTTTTT,CASRVAGVNTGELFF
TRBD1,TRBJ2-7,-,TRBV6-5,TGTGCCAGCACCCCCAGGGGGATTCCCTCCTACGAGCAGTACTTC,CASTPRGIPSYEQYF
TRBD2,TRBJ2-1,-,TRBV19,TGTGCCAGTACCAGACTAGCGGGGGGATCTAATGAGCAGTTCTTC,CASTRLAGGSNEQFF
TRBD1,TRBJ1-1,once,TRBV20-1,TGCAGTGCTAGTTGGGACAGGAACACTGAAGCTTTCTTT,CSASWDRNTEAFF
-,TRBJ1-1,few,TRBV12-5,TGTGCTAGTGGTTTGTGGGGGGTTGGGAACACTGAAGCTTTCTTT,CASGLWGVGNTEAFF
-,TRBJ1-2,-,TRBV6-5,TGTGCCAGCAGGACCTTACACGGGGGGGCAGATGGCTACACCTTC,CASRTLHGGADGYTF
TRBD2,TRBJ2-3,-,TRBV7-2,TGTGCCAGCAGCTGGGGGGGGTCCACAGATACGCAGTATTTT,CASSWGGSTDTQYF
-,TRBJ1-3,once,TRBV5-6,TGTGCCAGCAGCTGGGGGAGGCAAAGACAGTCAGTCACCATATATTTT,CASSWGRQRQSVTIYF
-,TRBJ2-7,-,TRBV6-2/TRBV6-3,TGTGCCAGCAGTTCGGCAGCCCTCAGGTACGAGCAGTACTTC,CASSSAALRYEQYF
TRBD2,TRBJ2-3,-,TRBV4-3,TGCGCCAGCAGCCAAGCCCAGCGGCGGGGGGGAACCACAGATACGCAGTATTTT,CASSQAQRRGGTTDTQYF
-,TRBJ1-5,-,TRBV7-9,TGTGCCAGCAGCCGCGGACAGAACAATCAGCCCCAGCATTTT,CASSRGQNNQPQHF
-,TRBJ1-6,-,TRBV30,TGTGCCTGGAGTGCCCACCTTAATTCACCCCTCCACTTT,CAWSAHLNSPLHF
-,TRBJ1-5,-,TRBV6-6,TGTGCCAGCAGAACAGGGCGCAATCAGCCCCAGCATTTT,CASRTGRNQPQHF
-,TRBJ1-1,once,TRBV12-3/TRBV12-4,TGTGCCAGCAGTTTAGTAGAGAACACTGAAGCTTTCTTT,CASSLVENTEAFF
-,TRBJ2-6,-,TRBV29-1,TGCAGCGTTCTGGACGTGGCCCCCGCCGCTGGGGCCAACGTCCTGACTTTC,CSVLDVAPAAGANVLTF
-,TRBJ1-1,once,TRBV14,TGTGCCAGCAGCCAAGGCGGAGACCGCAAAGCTTTCTTT,CASSQGGDRKAFF
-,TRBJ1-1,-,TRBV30,TGTGCTTTAGGGGCAGGGAGGGAGAACACTGAAGCTTTCTTT,CALGAGRENTEAFF
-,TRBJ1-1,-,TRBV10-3,TGTGCCATCAGGCAGGACAGTCAAAACACTGAAGCTTTCTTT,CAIRQDSQNTEAFF
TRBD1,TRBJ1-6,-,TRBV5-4,TGTGCCAGCAGCTCACCAACCTCCGGGACAGGGTTTTCACCCCTCCACTTT,CASSSPTSGTGFSPLHF
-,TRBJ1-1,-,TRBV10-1,TGCGCCAGCAGTGACCGGATCACTGAAGCTTTCTTT,CASSDRITEAFF
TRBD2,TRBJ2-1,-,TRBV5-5,TGTGCCAGCTCCTTGTTAGCGGGGAGCCAAAATGAGCAGTTCTTC,CASSLLAGSQNEQFF
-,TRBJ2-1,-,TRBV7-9,TGTGCCAGCAGCTTAGCAGGCCTAGACTACAATGAGCAGTTCTTC,CASSLAGLDYNEQFF
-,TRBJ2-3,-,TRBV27,TGTGCCAGCAGAGCGGACGGCGCCGATACGCAGTATTTT,CASRADGADTQYF
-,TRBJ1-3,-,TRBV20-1,TGCAGTGCTCCTACTGGAAACACCATATATTTT,CSAPTGNTIYF
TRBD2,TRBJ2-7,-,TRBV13,TGTGCCAGCAGCCTAAGAAGCGGGACTAGCGGGGGGGCGTTGTACGAGCAGTACTTC,CASSLRSGTSGGALYEQYF
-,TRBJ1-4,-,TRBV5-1,TGCGCCAGCAGCTTGGGGACAGAGAATGAAAAACTGTTTTTT,CASSLGTENEKLFF
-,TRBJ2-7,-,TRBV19,TGTGCCAGTAGCCCCGGGACCCGGAGTTTGATGCAGTACTTC,CASSPGTRSLMQYF
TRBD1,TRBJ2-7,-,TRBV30,TGTGCCTGGAAGACAGGGCCATACGAGCAGTACTTC,CAWKTGPYEQYF
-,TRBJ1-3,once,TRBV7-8,TGTGCCAGCAGCCCAACGGTCGCTTCTGGAAACACCATATATTTT,CASSPTVASGNTIYF
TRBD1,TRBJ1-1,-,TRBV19,TGTGCCAGTAGTATAGTCCCGGGACAGAGAGGGAACACTGAAGCTTTCTTT,CASSIVPGQRGNTEAFF
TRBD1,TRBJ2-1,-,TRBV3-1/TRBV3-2,TGTGCCAGCAGCCACCATGGGGGGACAGGGGGTAATGAGCAGTTCTTC,CASSHHGGTGGNEQFF
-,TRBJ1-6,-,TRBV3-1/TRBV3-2,TGTGCCAGCAGCCAAAGGGCCGTAGGAGCCTATAATTCACCCCTCCACTTT,CASSQRAVGAYNSPLHF